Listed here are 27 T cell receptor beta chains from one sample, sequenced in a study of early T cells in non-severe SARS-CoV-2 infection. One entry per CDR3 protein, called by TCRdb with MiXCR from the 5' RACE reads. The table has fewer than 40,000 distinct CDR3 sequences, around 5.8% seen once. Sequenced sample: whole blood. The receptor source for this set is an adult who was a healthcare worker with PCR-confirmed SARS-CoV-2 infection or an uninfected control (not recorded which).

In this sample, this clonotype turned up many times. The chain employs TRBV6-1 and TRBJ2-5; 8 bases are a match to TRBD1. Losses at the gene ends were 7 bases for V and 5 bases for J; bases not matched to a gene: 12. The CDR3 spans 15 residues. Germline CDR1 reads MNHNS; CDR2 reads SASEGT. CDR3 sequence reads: CASIKGQGADETQYF. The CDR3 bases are TGTGCCAGCATCAAGGGCCAGGGGGCAGATGAGACCCAGTACTTC.

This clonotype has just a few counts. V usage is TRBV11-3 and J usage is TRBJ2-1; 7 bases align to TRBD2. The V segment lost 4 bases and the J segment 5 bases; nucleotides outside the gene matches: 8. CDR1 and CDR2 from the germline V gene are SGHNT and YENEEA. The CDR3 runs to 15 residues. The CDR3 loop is CASSWEGDFNNEQFF. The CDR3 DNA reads TGTGCCAGCAGCTGGGAGGGCGATTTCAACAATGAGCAGTTCTTC.

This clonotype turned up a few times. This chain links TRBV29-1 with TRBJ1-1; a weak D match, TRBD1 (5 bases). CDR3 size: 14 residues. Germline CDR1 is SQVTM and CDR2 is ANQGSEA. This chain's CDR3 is CSDRVEGRNTEAFF. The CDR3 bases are TGCAGTGACCGTGTTGAGGGACGGAACACTGAAGCTTTCTTT.

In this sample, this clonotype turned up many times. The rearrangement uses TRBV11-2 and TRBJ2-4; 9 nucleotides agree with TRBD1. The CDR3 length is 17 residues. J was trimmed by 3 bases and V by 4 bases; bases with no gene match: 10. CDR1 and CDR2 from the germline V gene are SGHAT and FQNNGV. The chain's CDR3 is CASSSVQGAMGKNIQYF. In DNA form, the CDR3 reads TGTGCCAGCAGCTCAGTACAGGGGGCGATGGGCAAAAACATTCAGTACTTC.

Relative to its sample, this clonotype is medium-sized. The CDR3 bases are TGTGCCAGCAGCCTAGGGCGGACAGGGGTAAAAGCGGGAGGGCCTGGGGAGCTGTTTTTT. It translates to CASSLGRTGVKAGGPGELFF. The chain carries TRBV7-2 and TRBJ2-2; D might be TRBD2 (10 bases). This CDR3 comprises 20 residues. Trimming pared 5 bases from V and 8 bases from J, leaving 33 bases between. The germline gives CDR1 SGHTA, CDR2 FQGNSA.

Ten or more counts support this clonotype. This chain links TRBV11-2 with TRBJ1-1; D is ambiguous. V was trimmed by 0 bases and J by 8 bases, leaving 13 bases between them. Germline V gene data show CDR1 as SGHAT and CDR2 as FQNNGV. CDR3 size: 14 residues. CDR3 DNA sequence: TGTGCCAGCAGCTTAGACCGAGCCAGGCGCGAAGCTTTCTTT. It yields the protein CASSLDRARREAFF.

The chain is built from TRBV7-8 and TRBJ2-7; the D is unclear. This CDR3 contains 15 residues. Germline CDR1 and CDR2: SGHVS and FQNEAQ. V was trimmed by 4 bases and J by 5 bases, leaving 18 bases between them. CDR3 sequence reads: CASSSPYTKSNEQYV. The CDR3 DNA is TGTGCCAGCAGCTCCCCTTATACTAAGTCCAACGAGCAGTACGTC.

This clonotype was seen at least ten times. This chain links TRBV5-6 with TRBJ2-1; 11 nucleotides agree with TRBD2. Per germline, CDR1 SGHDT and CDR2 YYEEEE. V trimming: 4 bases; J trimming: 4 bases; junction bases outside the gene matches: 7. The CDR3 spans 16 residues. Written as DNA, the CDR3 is TGTGCCAGCAGCCGAAGGACTAGCGGGTATTACAATGAGCAGTTCTTC. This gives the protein CASSRRTSGYYNEQFF.

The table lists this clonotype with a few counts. CDR3 protein: CASSPRRSTYEAFF. CDR3 bases: TGTGCCAGCTCACCAAGGCGGTCCACCTATGAAGCTTTCTTT. The chain recombines TRBV18 with TRBJ1-1; D is uncertain. Germline V gene data show CDR1 as KGHSH and CDR2 as LQKENI. V was clipped by 2 bases and J by 7 bases, with 14 bases between them. This CDR3 contains 14 residues.

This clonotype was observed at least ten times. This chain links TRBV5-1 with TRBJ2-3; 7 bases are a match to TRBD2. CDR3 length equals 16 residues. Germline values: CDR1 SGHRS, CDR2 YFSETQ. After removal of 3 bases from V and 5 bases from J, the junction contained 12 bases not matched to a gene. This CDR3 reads CASSSRFTSAGDTQYF. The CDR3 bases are TGCGCCAGCAGCTCACGCTTCACTAGCGCCGGAGATACGCAGTATTTT.

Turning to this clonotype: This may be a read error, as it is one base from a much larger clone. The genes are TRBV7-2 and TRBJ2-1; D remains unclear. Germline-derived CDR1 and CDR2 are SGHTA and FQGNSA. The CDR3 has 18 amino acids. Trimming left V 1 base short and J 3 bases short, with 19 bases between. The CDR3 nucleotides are TGTGCCAGCAGCTTAGAGAGCAGGAGAATCCTGGGCTACAATGAGCAGTTCTTC. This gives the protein CASSLESRRILGYNEQFF. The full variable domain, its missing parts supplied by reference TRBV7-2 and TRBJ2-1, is GAGVSQSPSNKVTEKGKDVELRCDPISGHTALYWYRQSLGQGLEFLIYFQGNSAPDKSGLPSDRFSAERTGGSVSTLTIQRTQQEDSAVYLCASSLESRRILGYNEQFFGPGTRLTVL.

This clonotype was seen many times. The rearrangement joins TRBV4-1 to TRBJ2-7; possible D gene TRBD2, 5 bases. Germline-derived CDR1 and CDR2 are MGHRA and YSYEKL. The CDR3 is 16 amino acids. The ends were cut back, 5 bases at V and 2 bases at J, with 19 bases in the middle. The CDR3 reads CASSVERTKSTYEQYF. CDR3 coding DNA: TGCGCCAGCAGCGTAGAGCGGACCAAATCAACCTACGAGCAGTACTTC.

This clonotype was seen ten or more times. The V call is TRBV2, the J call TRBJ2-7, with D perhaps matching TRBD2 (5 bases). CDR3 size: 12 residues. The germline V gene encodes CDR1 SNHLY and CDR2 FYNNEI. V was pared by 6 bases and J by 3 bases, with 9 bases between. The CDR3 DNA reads TGTGCCAGCAGCAGCGGATACTACGAGCAGTACTTC. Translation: CASSSGYYEQYF.

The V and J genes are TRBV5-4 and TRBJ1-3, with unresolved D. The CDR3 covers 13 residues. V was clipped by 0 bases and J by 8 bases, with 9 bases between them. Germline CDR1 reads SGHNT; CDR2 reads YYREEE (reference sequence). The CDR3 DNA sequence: TGTGCCAGCAGCTTGGCCGGGTCGGACACCATATATTTT. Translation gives CASSLAGSDTIYF.

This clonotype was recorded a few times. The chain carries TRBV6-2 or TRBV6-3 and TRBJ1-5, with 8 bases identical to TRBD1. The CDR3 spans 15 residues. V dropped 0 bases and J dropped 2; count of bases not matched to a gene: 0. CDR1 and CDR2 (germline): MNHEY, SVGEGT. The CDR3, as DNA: TGTGCCAGCAGTTACTCGACAGGGGGCAATCAGCCCCAGCATTTT. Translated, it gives CASSYSTGGNQPQHF.

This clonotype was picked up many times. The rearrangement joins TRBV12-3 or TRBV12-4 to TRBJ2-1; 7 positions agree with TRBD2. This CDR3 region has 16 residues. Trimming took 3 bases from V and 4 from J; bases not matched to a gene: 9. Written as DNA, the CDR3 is TGTGCCAGCAGTTTCTTTGGCGGGGGAAGTTACAATGAGCAGTTCTTC. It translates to CASSFFGGGSYNEQFF.

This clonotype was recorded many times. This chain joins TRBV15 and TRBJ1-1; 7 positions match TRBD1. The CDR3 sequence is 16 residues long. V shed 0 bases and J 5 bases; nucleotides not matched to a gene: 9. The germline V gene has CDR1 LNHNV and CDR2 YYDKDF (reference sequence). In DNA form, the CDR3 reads TGTGCCACCAGCAGAGATCCTGTTGCAGGGGGAACTGAAGCTTTCTTT. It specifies CATSRDPVAGGTEAFF. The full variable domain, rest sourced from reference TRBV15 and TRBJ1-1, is DAMVIQNPRYQVTQFGKPVTLSCSQTLNHNVMYWYQQKSSQAPKLLFHYYDKDFNNEADTPDNFQSRRPNTSFCFLDIRSPGLGDTAMYLCATSRDPVAGGTEAFFGQGTRLTVV.

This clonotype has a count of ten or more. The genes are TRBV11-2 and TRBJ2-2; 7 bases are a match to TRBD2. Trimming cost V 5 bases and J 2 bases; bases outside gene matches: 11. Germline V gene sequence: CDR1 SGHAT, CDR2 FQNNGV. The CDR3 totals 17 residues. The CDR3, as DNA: TGTGCCAGCAGCCCTCGACCGGCTAGCGGCAACACCGGGGAGCTGTTTTTT. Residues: CASSPRPASGNTGELFF.

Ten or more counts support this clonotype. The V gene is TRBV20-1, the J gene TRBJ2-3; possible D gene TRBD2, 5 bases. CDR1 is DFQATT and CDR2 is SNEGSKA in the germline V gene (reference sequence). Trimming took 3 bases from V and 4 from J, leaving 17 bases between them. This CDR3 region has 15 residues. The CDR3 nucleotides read TGCAGTGCTAGTAAGCGGACCCGCAACCCAGATACGCAGTATTTT. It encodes CSASKRTRNPDTQYF.

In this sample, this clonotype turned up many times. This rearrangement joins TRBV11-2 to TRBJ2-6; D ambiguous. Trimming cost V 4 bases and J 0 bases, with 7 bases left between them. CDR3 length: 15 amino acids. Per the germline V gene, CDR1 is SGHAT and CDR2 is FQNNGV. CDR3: CASSSTNSGANVLTF. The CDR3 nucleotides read TGTGCCAGCAGCTCCACGAACTCTGGGGCCAACGTCCTGACTTTC.

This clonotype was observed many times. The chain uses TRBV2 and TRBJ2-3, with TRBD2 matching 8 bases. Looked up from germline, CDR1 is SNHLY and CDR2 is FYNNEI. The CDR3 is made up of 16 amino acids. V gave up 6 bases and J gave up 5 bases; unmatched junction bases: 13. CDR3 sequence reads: CASRATTSAKGDTQYF. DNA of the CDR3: TGTGCCAGCAGGGCTACGACTAGCGCAAAGGGAGATACGCAGTATTTT.

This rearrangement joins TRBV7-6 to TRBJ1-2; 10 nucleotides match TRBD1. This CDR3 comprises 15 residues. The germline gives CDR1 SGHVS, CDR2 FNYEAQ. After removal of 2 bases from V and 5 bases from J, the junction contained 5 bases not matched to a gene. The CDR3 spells CASSLRDRGFYGYTF. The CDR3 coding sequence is TGTGCCAGCAGCTTAAGGGACAGGGGATTTTATGGCTACACCTTC.

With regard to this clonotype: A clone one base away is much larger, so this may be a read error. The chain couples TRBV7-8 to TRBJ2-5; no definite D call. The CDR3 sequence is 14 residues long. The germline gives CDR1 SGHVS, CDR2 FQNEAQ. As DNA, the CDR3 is TGTGTCAGCAGCTTAGCAGGAAACCAAGAGACCCAGTACTTC. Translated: CVSSLAGNQETQYF.

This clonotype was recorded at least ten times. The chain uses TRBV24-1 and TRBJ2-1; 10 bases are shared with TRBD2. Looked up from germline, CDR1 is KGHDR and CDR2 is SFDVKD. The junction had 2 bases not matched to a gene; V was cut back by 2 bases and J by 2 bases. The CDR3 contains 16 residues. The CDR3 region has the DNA TGTGCCACCAGTGATTCTAGCGGGAGTGCCTACAATGAGCAGTTCTTC. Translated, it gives CATSDSSGSAYNEQFF.

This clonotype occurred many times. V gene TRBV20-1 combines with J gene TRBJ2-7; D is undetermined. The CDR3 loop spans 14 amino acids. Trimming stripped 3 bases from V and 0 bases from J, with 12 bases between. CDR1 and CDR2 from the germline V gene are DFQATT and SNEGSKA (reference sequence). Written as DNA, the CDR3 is TGCAGTGCTAGTGATGACGGACCCTCCTACGAGCAGTACTTC. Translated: CSASDDGPSYEQYF.

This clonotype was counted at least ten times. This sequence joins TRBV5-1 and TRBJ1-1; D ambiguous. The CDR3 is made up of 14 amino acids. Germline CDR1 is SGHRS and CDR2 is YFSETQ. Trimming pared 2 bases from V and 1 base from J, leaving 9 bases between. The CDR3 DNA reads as TGCGCCAGCAGCTTAGCGAGTTGGAACACTGAAGCTTTCTTT. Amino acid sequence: CASSLASWNTEAFF.

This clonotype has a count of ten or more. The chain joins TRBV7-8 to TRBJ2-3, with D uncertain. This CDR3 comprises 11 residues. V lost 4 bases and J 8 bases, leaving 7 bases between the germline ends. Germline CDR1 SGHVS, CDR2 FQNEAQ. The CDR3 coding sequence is TGTGCCAGCAGCTCAAAAGTTACGCAGTATTTT. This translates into CASSSKVTQYF.